This T cell receptor beta chain was recorded in a study of molecular identifiers for immune sequencing clone quantification. General study findings and limits: Even with some 990,000 naive cells present, spiked Jurkat TCR RNA from one cell was reportedly detectable. In naive cells, under 1% of molecules belonged to clones above 20 RNA copies, against over 97% in effector cells.

TCRdb called the PCR reads again in MiXCR, with one record for every CDR3 protein. The table shows roughly 300,000 distinct CDR3 sequences, with 24% occurring only once. The authors sorted naive CD8 T cells as CD8+CD4-CCR7+CD45RA+. The V gene's germline CDR1 is SGHRS and CDR2 YFSETQ. The ends were cut back, 4 bases at V and 0 bases at J, with 13 bases in the middle. The CDR3 is 16 amino acids. This clonotype was detected ten times or more. Its antigen is not known. The sequencing sample was made of naive CD8+ T cells from blood, with Jurkat cell RNA spiked in. Subset in this sample: FACS-sorted CD8+CD4-CCR7+CD45RA+ naive T cells. This sequence originates from a human donor in good health. Some libraries in this study had Jurkat cell RNA spiked in. This chain connects TRBV5-1 to TRBJ1-4; D unclear. CDR3 nucleotides: TGCGCCAGCAGCGACGGGATGGCTGCAACTAATGAAAAACTGTTTTTT. It specifies CASSDGMAATNEKLFF.